Listed below are T cell receptor beta chains from one sample, sequenced in a study of T cell responses to AZD1222 COVID-19 vaccine. Libraries were prepared by immunoSEQ multiplex PCR; TCRdb keeps only in-frame clonotypes and omits some of them. The sample has more than 110,000 clones; 80% to 95% are singletons. The specimen was peripheral blood, collected on day 0 of AZD1222 vaccination. These receptors all stem from an adult in good health. Each CDR3 is given with its conserved first and last residue. D genes are given only for firm matches. Clone sizes are given selectively: once, few, many, or a class where the clone is expanded.

v_gene: TRBV19
d_gene: TRBD2
j_gene: TRBJ2-7
abundance: -
CDR3aa: CASSRLAGEAYEQYF
CDR3nt: TGTGCCAGTAGCAGACTAGCGGGAGAAGCCTACGAGCAGTACTTC

v_gene: TRBV11-2
d_gene: -
j_gene: TRBJ1-1
abundance: -
CDR3aa: CASSLSGGTGTEAFF
CDR3nt: TGTGCCAGCAGCTTAAGCGGGGGAACGGGCACTGAAGCTTTCTTT

v_gene: TRBV3-1/TRBV3-2
d_gene: -
j_gene: TRBJ2-6
abundance: -
CDR3aa: CASSQGAGANVLTF
CDR3nt: TGTGCCAGCAGCCAAGGAGCTGGGGCCAACGTCCTGACTTTC

v_gene: TRBV5-4
d_gene: -
j_gene: TRBJ2-1
abundance: few
CDR3aa: CASSLSGVLRVEQFF
CDR3nt: TGTGCCAGCAGCTTGTCCGGGGTCCTCCGAGTTGAGCAGTTCTTC

v_gene: TRBV21-1
d_gene: -
j_gene: TRBJ2-1
abundance: -
CDR3aa: CASSNEGGDEQFF
CDR3nt: TGTGCCAGCAGCAATGAGGGTGGGGATGAGCAGTTCTTC

v_gene: TRBV2
d_gene: TRBD1
j_gene: TRBJ1-2
abundance: -
CDR3aa: CASSEATGEFGGYTF
CDR3nt: TGTGCCAGCAGTGAGGCGACAGGGGAGTTCGGGGGCTACACCTTC

v_gene: TRBV28
d_gene: -
j_gene: TRBJ2-1
abundance: -
CDR3aa: CASSDYNEQFF
CDR3nt: TGTGCCAGCAGTGATTACAATGAGCAGTTCTTC

v_gene: TRBV6-5
d_gene: TRBD1
j_gene: TRBJ2-1
abundance: -
CDR3aa: CASRTGYGNNEQFF
CDR3nt: TGTGCCAGCAGGACAGGGTACGGGAACAATGAGCAGTTCTTC

v_gene: TRBV10-3
d_gene: TRBD2
j_gene: TRBJ2-1
abundance: -
CDR3aa: CAISPLAGGPSNEQFF
CDR3nt: TGTGCCATCAGTCCCCTAGCGGGAGGGCCCTCGAATGAGCAGTTCTTC

v_gene: TRBV5-1
d_gene: TRBD2
j_gene: TRBJ2-1
abundance: -
CDR3aa: CASSSGGLAGRGGYNEQFF
CDR3nt: TGCGCCAGCAGCTCGGGGGGACTAGCGGGGAGGGGTGGCTACAATGAGCAGTTCTTC

v_gene: TRBV20-1
d_gene: -
j_gene: TRBJ1-2
abundance: -
CDR3aa: CSASPGIGYTF
CDR3nt: TGCAGTGCTAGTCCCGGGATTGGCTACACCTTC

v_gene: TRBV18
d_gene: -
j_gene: TRBJ1-1
abundance: -
CDR3aa: CASSPQGGRNTEAFF
CDR3nt: TGTGCCAGCTCACCACAGGGGGGGAGGAACACTGAAGCTTTCTTT

v_gene: TRBV21-1
d_gene: -
j_gene: TRBJ2-1
abundance: -
CDR3aa: CASSKVRGGRNEQFF
CDR3nt: TGTGCCAGCAGCAAAGTAAGGGGGGGGAGGAATGAGCAGTTCTTC

v_gene: TRBV5-1
d_gene: -
j_gene: TRBJ1-1
abundance: once
CDR3aa: CASKENTEAFF
CDR3nt: TGCGCCAGCAAGGAGAACACTGAAGCTTTCTTT

v_gene: TRBV9
d_gene: TRBD2
j_gene: TRBJ2-2
abundance: -
CDR3aa: CASSTSGRAGGELFF
CDR3nt: TGTGCCAGCAGCACGAGCGGGAGGGCCGGCGGGGAGCTGTTTTTT

v_gene: TRBV2
d_gene: -
j_gene: TRBJ1-1
abundance: -
CDR3aa: CASTTRPRTEAFF
CDR3nt: TGTGCCAGCACCACGAGACCGAGGACTGAAGCTTTCTTT

v_gene: TRBV14
d_gene: -
j_gene: TRBJ1-1
abundance: -
CDR3aa: CASSQRPGPWGLMTEAFF
CDR3nt: TGTGCCAGCAGCCAACGACCCGGACCTTGGGGGCTTATGACTGAAGCTTTCTTT

v_gene: TRBV5-4
d_gene: -
j_gene: TRBJ2-5
abundance: -
CDR3aa: CASSLGGVGGETQYF
CDR3nt: TGTGCCAGCAGCTTGGGGGGCGTGGGAGGAGAGACCCAGTACTTC

v_gene: TRBV27
d_gene: TRBD2
j_gene: TRBJ2-7
abundance: -
CDR3aa: CASRITSETFYEQYF
CDR3nt: TGTGCCAGCAGAATCACTAGCGAGACGTTCTACGAGCAGTACTTC

v_gene: TRBV4-3
d_gene: -
j_gene: TRBJ2-2
abundance: -
CDR3aa: CASSQVKWGGELFF
CDR3nt: TGCGCCAGCAGCCAAGTAAAGTGGGGCGGGGAGCTGTTTTTT

v_gene: TRBV11-2
d_gene: -
j_gene: TRBJ1-1
abundance: -
CDR3aa: CASSLGRGTEAFF
CDR3nt: TGTGCCAGCAGCTTAGGCCGGGGGACTGAAGCTTTCTTT

v_gene: TRBV12-3/TRBV12-4
d_gene: -
j_gene: TRBJ1-1
abundance: -
CDR3aa: CASTSRGFTEAFF
CDR3nt: TGTGCCAGCACGAGTAGGGGATTTACTGAAGCTTTCTTT

v_gene: TRBV19
d_gene: -
j_gene: TRBJ2-3
abundance: once
CDR3aa: CASSRVGKADTQYF
CDR3nt: TGTGCCAGTAGTAGGGTGGGTAAGGCAGATACGCAGTATTTT

v_gene: TRBV6-5
d_gene: TRBD1
j_gene: TRBJ1-2
abundance: -
CDR3aa: CASTLRAGGQGYTF
CDR3nt: TGTGCCAGCACTTTACGGGCAGGGGGTCAAGGCTACACCTTC

v_gene: TRBV5-6
d_gene: -
j_gene: TRBJ2-7
abundance: -
CDR3aa: CASSSQGGLSYEQYF
CDR3nt: TGTGCCAGCAGCTCCCAGGGGGGCCTGTCCTACGAGCAGTACTTC

v_gene: TRBV5-8
d_gene: -
j_gene: TRBJ1-4
abundance: -
CDR3aa: CASSSPGGKGEKLFF
CDR3nt: TGTGCCAGCAGCTCCCCGGGTGGGAAGGGTGAAAAACTGTTTTTT

v_gene: TRBV2
d_gene: -
j_gene: TRBJ1-4
abundance: -
CDR3aa: CASSEARGHEKLFF
CDR3nt: TGTGCCAGCAGTGAAGCGCGGGGTCATGAAAAACTGTTTTTT

v_gene: TRBV6-6
d_gene: -
j_gene: TRBJ2-7
abundance: -
CDR3aa: CASSYGSSEQYF
CDR3nt: TGTGCCAGCAGTTACGGCTCATCCGAGCAGTACTTC

v_gene: TRBV4-1
d_gene: -
j_gene: TRBJ1-2
abundance: -
CDR3aa: CASSHPRRVQDGYTF
CDR3nt: TGCGCCAGCAGCCACCCGCGCCGGGTACAGGATGGCTACACCTTC

v_gene: TRBV27
d_gene: -
j_gene: TRBJ2-7
abundance: -
CDR3aa: CASSLKGGTTPYEQYF
CDR3nt: TGTGCCAGCAGTTTAAAAGGAGGGACCACCCCCTACGAGCAGTACTTC

v_gene: TRBV19
d_gene: TRBD1
j_gene: TRBJ1-4
abundance: -
CDR3aa: CASHHKRTGGGPNEKLFF
CDR3nt: TGTGCCAGTCATCACAAAAGGACAGGGGGTGGTCCTAATGAAAAACTGTTTTTT

v_gene: TRBV28
d_gene: -
j_gene: TRBJ1-5
abundance: -
CDR3aa: CASSLGQPQHF
CDR3nt: TGTGCCAGCAGTTTAGGGCAGCCCCAGCATTTT

v_gene: TRBV7-2
d_gene: TRBD1
j_gene: TRBJ2-7
abundance: -
CDR3aa: CASSLGTGPYEQYF
CDR3nt: TGTGCCAGCAGCTTAGGGACAGGGCCCTACGAGCAGTACTTC

v_gene: TRBV3-1/TRBV3-2
d_gene: -
j_gene: TRBJ2-2
abundance: -
CDR3aa: CASSQAYPASANTGELFF
CDR3nt: TGTGCCAGCAGCCAAGCATACCCGGCTAGCGCAAACACCGGGGAGCTGTTTTTT

v_gene: TRBV4-2
d_gene: -
j_gene: TRBJ1-2
abundance: once
CDR3aa: CASSQERAYGYTF
CDR3nt: TGTGCCAGCAGCCAAGAGAGAGCTTATGGCTACACCTTC

v_gene: TRBV6-4
d_gene: TRBD2
j_gene: TRBJ2-1
abundance: once
CDR3aa: CASREGTSGTELQFF
CDR3nt: TGTGCCAGCAGAGAGGGGACTAGCGGGACCGAATTACAGTTCTTC

v_gene: TRBV6-4
d_gene: -
j_gene: TRBJ2-2
abundance: -
CDR3aa: CASSGEREGGELFF
CDR3nt: TGTGCCAGCAGTGGAGAGAGGGAAGGCGGGGAGCTGTTTTTT

v_gene: TRBV12-3/TRBV12-4
d_gene: -
j_gene: TRBJ2-7
abundance: -
CDR3aa: CASSFAYEQYF
CDR3nt: TGTGCCAGCAGTTTTGCCTACGAGCAGTACTTC

v_gene: TRBV28
d_gene: -
j_gene: TRBJ1-6
abundance: -
CDR3aa: CASRSNSPLHF
CDR3nt: TGTGCCAGCAGGAGTAATTCACCCCTCCACTTT